The 5 T cell receptor beta chains presented below share a single source sample, sequenced in a study of identifying expanded T cells in peripheral blood. The protocol was immunoSEQ multiplex PCR, while the TCRdb copy is restricted to in-frame clones and leaves out a portion. The table includes about 100,000 clones, over 75% detected once. The sequenced sample consisted of blood. These receptors all stem from a person aged 18 to 75 in good health.

The rearrangement links TRBV14 to TRBJ2-7; 8 bases map to TRBD1. The germline V gene has CDR1 SGHDN and CDR2 FVKESK. The V segment lost 1 base and the J segment 2 bases; nucleotides outside the gene matches: 7. There are 16 residues in the CDR3. Here the CDR3 DNA reads TGTGCCAGCAGCCAAGGATTTGGGACAGGAGCCTACGAGCAGTACTTC. Residues: CASSQGFGTGAYEQYF.

The V and J genes are TRBV10-2 and TRBJ2-3; 12 bases match TRBD1. V shed 6 bases, J shed 5 bases, and the junction held 6 bases outside the gene matches. This CDR3 comprises 15 residues. Germline CDR1 and CDR2: WSHSY and SAAADI. In nucleotides, the CDR3 is TGCGCCAGCAGAGGATGGGACAGGGGGCGAGATACGCAGTATTTT. The encoded protein is CASRGWDRGRDTQYF.

The V gene is TRBV11-3, the J gene TRBJ1-2; D gene uncertain. Trimming removed 5 bases from V and 7 bases from J, with 20 bases in between. The CDR3 spans 15 residues. Per the germline V gene, CDR1 is SGHNT and CDR2 is YENEEA. In DNA, the CDR3 is TGTGCCAGCAGCCCTAGCCTACCGGGGTTAGGTGGCTACACCTTC. Its translation: CASSPSLPGLGGYTF.

The chain carries TRBV4-1 and TRBJ2-7, with TRBD1 identical over 10 bases. The CDR3 totals 18 residues. Trimming removed 3 bases from V and 3 bases from J; junction bases left unmatched: 14. Germline V gives CDR1 MGHRA, CDR2 YSYEKL. In nucleotides, the CDR3 is TGCGCCAGCAGCCATCCCAGTGGGTTGGGGACAGGGGTCTACGAGCAGTACTTC. This encodes CASSHPSGLGTGVYEQYF.

The J gene is TRBJ2-1, the V gene TRBV9; 11 bases fit TRBD2. Germline lookup yields CDR1 SGDLS and CDR2 YYNGEE. The V gene end was trimmed by 4 bases and the J gene end by 10 bases; junction bases not matched to a gene: 13. The CDR3 runs 16 residues. For the CDR3, the DNA is TGTGCCAGCAGCAAGACTAGCGGGATGGGAGGCAAAGAGCAGTTCTTC. Translated: CASSKTSGMGGKEQFF.